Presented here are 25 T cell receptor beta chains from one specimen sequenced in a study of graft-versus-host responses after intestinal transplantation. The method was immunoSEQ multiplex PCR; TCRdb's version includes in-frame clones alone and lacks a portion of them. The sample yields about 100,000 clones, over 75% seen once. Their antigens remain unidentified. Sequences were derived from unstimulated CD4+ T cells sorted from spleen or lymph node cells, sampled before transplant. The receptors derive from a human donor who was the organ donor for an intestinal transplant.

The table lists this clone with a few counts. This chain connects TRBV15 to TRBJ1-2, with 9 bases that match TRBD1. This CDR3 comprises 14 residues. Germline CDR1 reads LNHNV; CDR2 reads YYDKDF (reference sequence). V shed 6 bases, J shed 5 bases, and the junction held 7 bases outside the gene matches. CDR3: CATSGDRAKYGYTF. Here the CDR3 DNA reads TGTGCCACCAGTGGGGACAGGGCAAAGTATGGCTACACCTTC.

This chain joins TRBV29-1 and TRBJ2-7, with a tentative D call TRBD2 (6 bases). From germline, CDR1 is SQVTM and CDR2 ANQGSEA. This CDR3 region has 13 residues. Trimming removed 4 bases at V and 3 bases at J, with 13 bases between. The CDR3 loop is CSVVGRFSYEQYF. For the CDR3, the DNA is TGCAGCGTTGTGGGGAGGTTCAGCTACGAGCAGTACTTC.

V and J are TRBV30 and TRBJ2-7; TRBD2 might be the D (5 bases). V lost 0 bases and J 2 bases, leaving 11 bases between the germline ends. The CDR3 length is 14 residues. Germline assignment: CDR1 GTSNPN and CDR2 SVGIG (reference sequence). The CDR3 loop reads CAWSVGRVTYEQYF. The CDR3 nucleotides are TGTGCCTGGAGTGTAGGGCGGGTTACCTACGAGCAGTACTTC.

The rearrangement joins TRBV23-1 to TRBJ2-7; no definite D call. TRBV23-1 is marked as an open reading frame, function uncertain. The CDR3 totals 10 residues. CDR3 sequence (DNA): TGCCTTCCAACGCATTACGAGCAGTACTTC. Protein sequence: CLPTHYEQYF.

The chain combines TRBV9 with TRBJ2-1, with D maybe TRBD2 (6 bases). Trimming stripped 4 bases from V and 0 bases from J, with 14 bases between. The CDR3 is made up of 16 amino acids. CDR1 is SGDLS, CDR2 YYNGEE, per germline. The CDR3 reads CASSPLLGGSYNEQFF. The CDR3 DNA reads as TGTGCCAGCAGCCCGCTTTTGGGAGGCTCCTACAATGAGCAGTTCTTC.

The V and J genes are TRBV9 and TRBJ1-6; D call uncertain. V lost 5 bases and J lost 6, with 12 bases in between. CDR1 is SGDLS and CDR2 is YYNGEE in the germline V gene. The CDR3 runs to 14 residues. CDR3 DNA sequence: TGTGCCAGCAGTAATACGGGCGCTAATTCACCCCTCCACTTT. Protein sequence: CASSNTGANSPLHF.

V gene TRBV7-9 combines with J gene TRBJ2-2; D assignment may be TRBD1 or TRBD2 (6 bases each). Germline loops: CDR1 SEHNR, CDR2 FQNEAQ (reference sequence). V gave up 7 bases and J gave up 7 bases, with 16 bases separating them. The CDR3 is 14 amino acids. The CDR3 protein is CASTWSGAVGELFF. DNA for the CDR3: TGTGCCAGCACCTGGTCGGGGGCGGTCGGGGAGCTGTTTTTT.

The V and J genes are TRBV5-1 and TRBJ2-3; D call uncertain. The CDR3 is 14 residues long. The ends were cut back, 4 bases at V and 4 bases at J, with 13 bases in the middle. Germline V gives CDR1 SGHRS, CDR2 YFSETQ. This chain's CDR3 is CASSPRGQADTQYF. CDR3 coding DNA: TGCGCCAGCAGCCCGCGAGGTCAGGCAGATACGCAGTATTTT.

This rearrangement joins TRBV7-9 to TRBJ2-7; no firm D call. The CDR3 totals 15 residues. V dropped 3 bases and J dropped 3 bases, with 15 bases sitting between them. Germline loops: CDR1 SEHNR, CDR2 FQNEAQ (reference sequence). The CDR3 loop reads CASSFFLGHSYEQYF. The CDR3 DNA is TGTGCCAGCAGCTTTTTTCTAGGGCACAGCTACGAGCAGTACTTC.

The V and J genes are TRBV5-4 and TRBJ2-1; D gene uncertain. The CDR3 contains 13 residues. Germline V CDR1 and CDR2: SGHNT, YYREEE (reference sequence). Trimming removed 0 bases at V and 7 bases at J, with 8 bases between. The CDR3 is CASSLVGINEQFF. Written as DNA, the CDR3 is TGTGCCAGCAGCTTGGTGGGAATAAATGAGCAGTTCTTC.

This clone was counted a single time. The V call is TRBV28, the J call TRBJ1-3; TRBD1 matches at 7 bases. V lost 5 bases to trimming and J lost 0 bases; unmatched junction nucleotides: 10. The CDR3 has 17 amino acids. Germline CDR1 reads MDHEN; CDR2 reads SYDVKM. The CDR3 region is CASSPTGKLSSGNTIYF. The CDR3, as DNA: TGTGCCAGCAGTCCGACAGGGAAGCTAAGCTCTGGAAACACCATATATTTT.

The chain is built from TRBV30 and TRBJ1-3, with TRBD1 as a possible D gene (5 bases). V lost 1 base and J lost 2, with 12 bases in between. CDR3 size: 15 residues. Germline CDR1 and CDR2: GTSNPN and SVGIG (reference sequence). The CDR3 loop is CAWSGQGRPGNTIYF. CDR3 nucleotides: TGTGCCTGGAGTGGGCAGGGAAGGCCTGGAAACACCATATATTTT.

CDR3 residues: CASTDDYSGNTIYF. DNA for the CDR3: TGTGCCAGCACCGACGATTACTCTGGAAACACCATATATTTT. V is TRBV9 and J is TRBJ1-3; no definite D call. The CDR3 is 14 residues long. V was cut by 6 bases and J by 0 bases, with 10 bases left in between. Germline CDR1 SGDLS, CDR2 YYNGEE.

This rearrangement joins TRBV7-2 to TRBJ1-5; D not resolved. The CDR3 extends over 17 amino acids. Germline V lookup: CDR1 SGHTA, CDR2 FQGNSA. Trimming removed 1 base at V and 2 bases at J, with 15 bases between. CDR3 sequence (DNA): TGTGCCAGCAGCTTAGGCTTCGTGGGTCGGGGCAATCAGCCCCAGCATTTT. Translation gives CASSLGFVGRGNQPQHF.

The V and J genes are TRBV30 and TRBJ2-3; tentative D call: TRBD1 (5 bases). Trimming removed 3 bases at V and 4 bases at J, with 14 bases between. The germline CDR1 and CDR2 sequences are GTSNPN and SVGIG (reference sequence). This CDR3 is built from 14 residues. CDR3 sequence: CAWRSKGLADTQYF. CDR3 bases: TGTGCCTGGAGATCCAAGGGGCTCGCAGATACGCAGTATTTT. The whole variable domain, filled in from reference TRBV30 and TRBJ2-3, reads SQTIHQWPATLVQPVGSPLSLECTVEGTSNPNLYWYRQAAGRGLQLLFYSVGIGQISSEVPQNLSASRPQDRQFILSSKKLLLSDSGFYLCAWRSKGLADTQYFGPGTRLTVL.

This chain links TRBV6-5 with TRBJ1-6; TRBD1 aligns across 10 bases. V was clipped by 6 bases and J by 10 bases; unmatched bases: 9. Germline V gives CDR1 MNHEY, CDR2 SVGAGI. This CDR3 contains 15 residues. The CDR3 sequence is CASRKTGQGGSPLHF. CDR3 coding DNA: TGTGCCAGCAGAAAAACCGGACAGGGGGGATCACCCCTCCACTTT.

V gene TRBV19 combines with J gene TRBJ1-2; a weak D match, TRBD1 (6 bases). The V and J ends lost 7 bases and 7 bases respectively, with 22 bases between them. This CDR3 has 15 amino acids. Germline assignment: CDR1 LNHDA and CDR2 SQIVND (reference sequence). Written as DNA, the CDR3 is TGTGCCAGTAATAATCCTGGACAGACCCGTAGTGGCTACACCTTC. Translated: CASNNPGQTRSGYTF.

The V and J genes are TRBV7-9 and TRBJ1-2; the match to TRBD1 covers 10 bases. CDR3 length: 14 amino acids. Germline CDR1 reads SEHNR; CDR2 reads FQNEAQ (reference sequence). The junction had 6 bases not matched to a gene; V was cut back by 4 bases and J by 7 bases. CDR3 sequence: CASSYRDRGFGYTF. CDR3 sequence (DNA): TGTGCCAGCAGCTACCGGGACAGGGGATTTGGCTACACCTTC.

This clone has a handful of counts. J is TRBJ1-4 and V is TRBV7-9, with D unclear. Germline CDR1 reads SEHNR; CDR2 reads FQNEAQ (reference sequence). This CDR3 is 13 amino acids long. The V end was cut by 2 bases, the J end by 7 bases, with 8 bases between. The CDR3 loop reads CASSLRMGEKLFF. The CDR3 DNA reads TGTGCCAGCAGCTTACGGATGGGTGAAAAACTGTTTTTT.

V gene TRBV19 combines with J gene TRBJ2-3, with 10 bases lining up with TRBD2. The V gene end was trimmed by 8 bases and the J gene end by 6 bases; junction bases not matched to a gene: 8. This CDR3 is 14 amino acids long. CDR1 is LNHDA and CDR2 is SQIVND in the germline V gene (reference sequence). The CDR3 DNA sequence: TGTGCCAGTTCTGAAGCGGGGGGGGCCGATACGCAGTATTTT. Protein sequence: CASSEAGGADTQYF.

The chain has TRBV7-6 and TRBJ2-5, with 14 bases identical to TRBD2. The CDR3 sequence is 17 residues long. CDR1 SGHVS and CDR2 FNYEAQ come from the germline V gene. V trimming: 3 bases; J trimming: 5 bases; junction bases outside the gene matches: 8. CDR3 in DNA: TGTGCCAGCAGCTTCCAAATGACTAGCGGGGGGGCGGAGACCCAGTACTTC. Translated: CASSFQMTSGGAETQYF.

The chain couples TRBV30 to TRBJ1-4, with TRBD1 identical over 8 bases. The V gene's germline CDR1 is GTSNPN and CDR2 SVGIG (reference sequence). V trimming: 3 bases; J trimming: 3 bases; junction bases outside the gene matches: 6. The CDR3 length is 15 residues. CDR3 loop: CAWSRGTGPNEKLFF. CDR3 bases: TGTGCCTGGAGCCGGGGGACAGGACCTAATGAAAAACTGTTTTTT.

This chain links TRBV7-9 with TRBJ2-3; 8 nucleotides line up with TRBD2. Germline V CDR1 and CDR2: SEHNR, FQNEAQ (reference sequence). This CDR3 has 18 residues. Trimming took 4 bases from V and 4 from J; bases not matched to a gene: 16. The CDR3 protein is CASSSTSTFSGESDTQYF. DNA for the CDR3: TGTGCCAGCAGCTCCACCTCGACCTTTAGCGGGGAGTCAGATACGCAGTATTTT.

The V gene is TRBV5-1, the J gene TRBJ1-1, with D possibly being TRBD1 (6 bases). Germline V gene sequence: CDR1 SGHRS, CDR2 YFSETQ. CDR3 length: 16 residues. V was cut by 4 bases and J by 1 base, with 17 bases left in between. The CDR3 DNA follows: TGCGCCAGCAGCAGATGGGGCGAGGGGGAGAACACTGAAGCTTTCTTT. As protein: CASSRWGEGENTEAFF.

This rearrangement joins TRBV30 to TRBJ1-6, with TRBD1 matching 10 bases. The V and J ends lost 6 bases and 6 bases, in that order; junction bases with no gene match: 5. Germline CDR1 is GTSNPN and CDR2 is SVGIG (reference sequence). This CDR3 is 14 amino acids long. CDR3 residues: CACNGDRGNSPLHF. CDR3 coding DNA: TGTGCCTGCAATGGGGACAGGGGTAATTCACCCCTCCACTTT.